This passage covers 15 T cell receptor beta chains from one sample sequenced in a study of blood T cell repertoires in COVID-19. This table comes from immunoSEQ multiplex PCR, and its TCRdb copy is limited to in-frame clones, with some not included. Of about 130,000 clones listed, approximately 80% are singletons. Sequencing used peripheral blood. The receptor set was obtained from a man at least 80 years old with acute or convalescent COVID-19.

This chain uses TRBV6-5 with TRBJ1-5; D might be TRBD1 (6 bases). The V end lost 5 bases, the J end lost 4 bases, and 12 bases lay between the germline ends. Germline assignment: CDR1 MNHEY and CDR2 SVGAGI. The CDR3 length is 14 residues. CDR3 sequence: CASSQGLENQPQHF. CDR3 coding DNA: TGTGCCAGCAGTCAGGGGTTGGAGAATCAGCCCCAGCATTTT.

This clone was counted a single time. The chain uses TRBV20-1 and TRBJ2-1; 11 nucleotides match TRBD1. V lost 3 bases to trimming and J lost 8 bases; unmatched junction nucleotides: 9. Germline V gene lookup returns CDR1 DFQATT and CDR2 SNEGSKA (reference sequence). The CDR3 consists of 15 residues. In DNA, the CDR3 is TGCAGTGCTAGTTTAGGGACAGGGGGGAAGTATGAGCAGTTCTTC. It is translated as CSASLGTGGKYEQFF.

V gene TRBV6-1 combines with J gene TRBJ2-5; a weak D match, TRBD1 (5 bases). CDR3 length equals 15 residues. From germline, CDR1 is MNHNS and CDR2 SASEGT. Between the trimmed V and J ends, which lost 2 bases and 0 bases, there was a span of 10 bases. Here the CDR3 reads CASSEQGLYQETQYF. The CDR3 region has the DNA TGTGCCAGCAGTGAACAGGGCTTGTACCAAGAGACCCAGTACTTC.

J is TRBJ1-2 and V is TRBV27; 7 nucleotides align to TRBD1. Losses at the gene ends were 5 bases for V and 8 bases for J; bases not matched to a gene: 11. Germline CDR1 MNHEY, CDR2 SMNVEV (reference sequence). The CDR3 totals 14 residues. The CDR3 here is CASSPRDSLGGYTF. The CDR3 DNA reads TGTGCCAGCAGTCCCCGGGACAGCCTGGGGGGCTACACCTTC.

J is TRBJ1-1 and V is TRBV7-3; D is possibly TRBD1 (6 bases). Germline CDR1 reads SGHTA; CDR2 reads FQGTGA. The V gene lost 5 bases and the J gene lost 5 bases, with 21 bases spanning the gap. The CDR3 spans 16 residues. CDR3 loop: CASSPQMGGRETEAFF. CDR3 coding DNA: TGTGCCAGCAGCCCACAAATGGGGGGGCGGGAAACTGAAGCTTTCTTT.

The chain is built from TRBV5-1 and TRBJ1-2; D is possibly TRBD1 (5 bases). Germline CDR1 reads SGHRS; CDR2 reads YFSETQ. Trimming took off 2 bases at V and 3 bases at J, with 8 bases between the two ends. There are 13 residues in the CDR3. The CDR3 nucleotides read TGCGCCAGCAGCTTAGGAGGGGACTATGGCTACACCTTC. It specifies CASSLGGDYGYTF.

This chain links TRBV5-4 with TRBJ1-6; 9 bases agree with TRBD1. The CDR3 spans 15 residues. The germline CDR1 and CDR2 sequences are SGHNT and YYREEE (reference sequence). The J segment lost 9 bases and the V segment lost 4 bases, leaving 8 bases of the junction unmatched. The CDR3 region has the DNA TGTGCCAGCAGCCAGGACAGGGGTGAAAGTTCACCCCTCCACTTT. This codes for CASSQDRGESSPLHF.

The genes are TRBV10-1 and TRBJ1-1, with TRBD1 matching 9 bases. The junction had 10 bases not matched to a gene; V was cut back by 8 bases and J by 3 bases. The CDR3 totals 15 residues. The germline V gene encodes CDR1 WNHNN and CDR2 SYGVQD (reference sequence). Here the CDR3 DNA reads TGCGCCAGCCTCTGTCTCCGGGACAGGGACACTGAAGCTTTCTTT. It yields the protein CASLCLRDRDTEAFF.

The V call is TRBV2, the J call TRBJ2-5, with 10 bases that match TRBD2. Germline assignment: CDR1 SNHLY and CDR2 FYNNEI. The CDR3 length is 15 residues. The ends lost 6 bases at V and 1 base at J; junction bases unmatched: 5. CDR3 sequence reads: CASRALAGVQETQYF. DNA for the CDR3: TGTGCCAGCAGAGCTCTAGCGGGGGTCCAAGAGACCCAGTACTTC.

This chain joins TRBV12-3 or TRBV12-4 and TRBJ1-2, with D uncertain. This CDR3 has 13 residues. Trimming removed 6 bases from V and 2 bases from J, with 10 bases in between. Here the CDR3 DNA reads TGTGCCAGCAGCTCCCTACTCAACTATGGCTACACCTTC. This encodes CASSSLLNYGYTF.

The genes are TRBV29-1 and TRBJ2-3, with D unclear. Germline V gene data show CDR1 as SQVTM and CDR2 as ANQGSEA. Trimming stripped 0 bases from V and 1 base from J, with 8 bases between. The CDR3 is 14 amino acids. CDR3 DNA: TGCAGCGTTGAAGACAATTTTGGCACAGATACGCAGTATTTT. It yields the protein CSVEDNFGTDTQYF.

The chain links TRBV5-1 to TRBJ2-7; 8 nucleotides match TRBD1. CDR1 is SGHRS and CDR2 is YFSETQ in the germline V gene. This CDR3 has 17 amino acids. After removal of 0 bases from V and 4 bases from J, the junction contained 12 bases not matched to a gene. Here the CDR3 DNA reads TGCGCCAGCAGCTTGGGCAGGGGGCTAGGAAAAGCATACGAGCAGTACTTC. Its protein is CASSLGRGLGKAYEQYF.

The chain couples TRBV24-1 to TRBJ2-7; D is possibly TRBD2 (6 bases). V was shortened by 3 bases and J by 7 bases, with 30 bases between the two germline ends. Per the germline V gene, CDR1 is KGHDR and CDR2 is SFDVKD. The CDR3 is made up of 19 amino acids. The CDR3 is CATSDRRELGRGKLGEQYF. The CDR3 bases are TGTGCCACCAGTGATCGAAGGGAGCTGGGCCGGGGGAAATTAGGGGAGCAGTACTTC.

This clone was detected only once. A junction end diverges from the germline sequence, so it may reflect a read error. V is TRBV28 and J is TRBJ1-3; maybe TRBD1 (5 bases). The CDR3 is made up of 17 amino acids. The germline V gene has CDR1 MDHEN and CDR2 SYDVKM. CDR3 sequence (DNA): TGTGCCAGCAGATTATACAAGGGGCATAACTCTGGAAACACCATATATTTT. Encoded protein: CASRLYKGHNSGNTIYF.

The CDR3 reads CASSQGTGRWITEAFF. The CDR3 DNA reads TGTGCCAGCAGCCAGGGGACAGGGAGGTGGATCACTGAAGCTTTCTTT. This chain connects TRBV3-1 (or the pseudogene TRBV3-2) to TRBJ1-1; 9 positions match TRBD1. There are 16 residues in the CDR3. CDR1 is LGHDT and CDR2 is YNNKEL in the germline V gene (reference sequence). The V segment lost 3 bases and the J segment 4 bases; nucleotides outside the gene matches: 9.